The 9 T cell receptor beta chains in this list originate from one sample, sequenced in a study of cytomegalovirus exposure and HLA in healthy donors. The PCR employed 60 Vbeta primers together with 13 Jbeta primers. The table came from immunoSEQ multiplex PCR; TCRdb's copy has only in-frame clones and leaves some out. The sample contains approximately 130,000 clones, about 80% of which appear only once. Sequencing was done on a sample of PBMCs. These receptors were taken from a man in his fifties or sixties in good health and CMV-seronegative.

This chain connects TRBV7-2 to TRBJ2-7; 16 bases match TRBD2. Trimming took 4 bases from V and 6 from J; bases not matched to a gene: 15. The length of the CDR3 is 19 residues. The germline CDR1 and CDR2 sequences are SGHTA and FQGNSA. The CDR3 DNA sequence: TGTGCCAGCAGCTCGTTCAACTCTCCGGGACTAGCGGGAGGGGCCGAGCAGTACTTC. Protein sequence: CASSSFNSPGLAGGAEQYF. Supplemented by reference TRBV7-2 and TRBJ2-7, the full variable domain reads GAGVSQSPSNKVTEKGKDVELRCDPISGHTALYWYRQSLGQGLEFLIYFQGNSAPDKSGLPSDRFSAERTGGSVSTLTIQRTQQEDSAVYLCASSSFNSPGLAGGAEQYFGPGTRLTVT.

This clone was seen only a few times. The chain combines TRBV28 with TRBJ1-5; D is possibly TRBD1 (6 bases). CDR1 is MDHEN, CDR2 SYDVKM, per germline. The V gene lost 8 bases and the J gene lost 7 bases, with 18 bases spanning the gap. The CDR3 contains 14 residues. DNA for the CDR3: TGTGCCAGCTCAAGTTTACAGGGCGGGCAGCCCCAGCATTTT. Its translation is CASSSLQGGQPQHF.

The CDR3 region is CAATRAPASSEKLFF. CDR3 DNA: TGTGCCGCCACCAGGGCCCCGGCTTCTAGTGAAAAACTGTTTTTT. The chain uses TRBV10-3 and TRBJ1-4; the D gene is possibly TRBD1 (5 bases). In germline, CDR1 is ENHRY, CDR2 SYGVKD. Trimming removed 11 bases from V and 7 bases from J, with 23 bases in between. The CDR3 has 15 residues.

The chain has TRBV23-1 and TRBJ2-5, with 8 positions matching TRBD1. TRBV23-1 falls under the ORF class, with uncertain function. V lost 0 bases, J lost 4 bases, and 7 bases stayed unmatched. This CDR3 spans 16 amino acids. The CDR3 DNA is TGCGCCAGCAGTCAATCGGCACAGGGGGGTCCAGAGACCCAGTACTTC. It encodes CASSQSAQGGPETQYF.

The chain carries TRBV2 and TRBJ2-7; the D is unclear. V gave up 2 bases and J gave up 2 bases, with 10 bases separating them. Germline V gene data show CDR1 as SNHLY and CDR2 as FYNNEI. The length of the CDR3 is 14 residues. CDR3 protein: CASSETGLTYEQYF. The CDR3 DNA sequence: TGTGCCAGCAGTGAAACTGGTCTTACCTACGAGCAGTACTTC.

The rearrangement joins TRBV5-1 to TRBJ1-3; TRBD1 matches 9 bases. Losses at the gene ends were 0 bases for V and 4 bases for J; bases not matched to a gene: 5. CDR3 length: 16 amino acids. Germline CDR1 is SGHRS and CDR2 is YFSETQ. CDR3 DNA sequence: TGCGCCAGCAGCTTGGATTATGGGACAGGGGGAAACACCATATATTTT. Protein sequence: CASSLDYGTGGNTIYF.

This clone was found once. The chain employs TRBV2 and TRBJ2-1, with 14 bases aligning to TRBD2. V was clipped by 10 bases and J by 9 bases; unmatched bases: 11. CDR1 SNHLY and CDR2 FYNNEI come from the germline V gene. The CDR3 sequence is 15 residues long. The CDR3 DNA is TGTGCCACCTCTCCAGGGACTAGCGGGAGTGGTGAGCAGTTCTTC. It encodes CATSPGTSGSGEQFF. The full variable domain, completed using reference TRBV2 and TRBJ2-1, is EPEVTQTPSHQVTQMGQEVILRCVPISNHLYFYWYRQILGQKVEFLVSFYNNEISEKSEIFDDQFSVERPDGSNFTLKIRSTKLEDSAMYFCATSPGTSGSGEQFFGPGTRLTVL.

The chain employs TRBV25-1 and TRBJ2-1; TRBD2 matches at 16 bases. CDR1 and CDR2 (germline): MGHDK, SYGVNS. Losses at the gene ends were 1 base for V and 12 bases for J; bases not matched to a gene: 3. The CDR3 extends over 15 amino acids. The CDR3: CASSELGLAGGGQFF. In DNA, the CDR3 is TGTGCCAGCAGTGAATTGGGACTAGCGGGAGGGGGGCAGTTCTTC.

The chain links TRBV28 to TRBJ2-2; tentative D call: TRBD2 (5 bases). The CDR3 runs 12 residues. Germline CDR1 is MDHEN and CDR2 is SYDVKM. The V end was cut by 5 bases, the J end by 7 bases, with 8 bases between. CDR3 region: CASSPEGGELFF. CDR3 bases: TGTGCCAGCAGTCCCGAGGGCGGGGAGCTGTTTTTT. The full variable domain, with the rest looked up from reference TRBV28 and TRBJ2-2, is DVKVTQSSRYLVKRTGEKVFLECVQDMDHENMFWYRQDPGLGLRLIYFSYDVKMKEKGDIPEGYSVSREKKERFSLILESASTNQTSMYLCASSPEGGELFFGEGSRLTVL.